These 26 T cell receptor beta chains originate from one sample sequenced in a study of technical replicates of blood from a handful of donors. Generated by immunoSEQ multiplex PCR, the TCRdb table keeps only in-frame clones and is missing some. The data hold 79,000 or so clones, with approximately 91% observed a single time. Material: T cells isolated from PBMCs. Receptors originate from a human donor in good health.

This clone came up once. V is TRBV9 and J is TRBJ2-2; 9 nucleotides agree with TRBD2. This CDR3 spans 16 amino acids. Trimming removed 0 bases from V and 3 bases from J; junction bases left unmatched: 3. Germline loops: CDR1 SGDLS, CDR2 YYNGEE. The CDR3 sequence: CASSVAAGGHTGELFF. The CDR3 DNA reads TGTGCCAGCAGCGTAGCAGCGGGAGGCCACACCGGGGAGCTGTTTTTT.

This chain uses TRBV30 with TRBJ1-6; TRBD1 agrees at 11 bases. Per germline, CDR1 GTSNPN and CDR2 SVGIG (reference sequence). The CDR3 contains 19 residues. The V gene end was trimmed by 4 bases and the J gene end by 0 bases; junction bases not matched to a gene: 11. CDR3: CAWKSRDRGIPSYNSPLHF. The CDR3 DNA reads TGTGCCTGGAAATCGCGGGACAGGGGGATCCCCTCCTATAATTCACCCCTCCACTTT.

This chain uses TRBV10-3 with TRBJ2-2; 12 positions agree with TRBD1. Trimming cost V 8 bases and J 14 bases; bases outside gene matches: 3. Germline V gene data show CDR1 as ENHRY and CDR2 as SYGVKD. This CDR3 has 11 amino acids. The CDR3 DNA follows: TGTGCCATCCGGGACAGGGGGCCCCTGTTTTTT. Translating gives CAIRDRGPLFF.

The chain links TRBV29-1 to TRBJ2-7; TRBD2 matches 12 bases. Germline V CDR1 and CDR2: SQVTM, ANQGSEA. Trimming at V came to 4 bases and at J to 5 bases, leaving 6 bases not matched to a gene. CDR3 size: 14 residues. This CDR3 reads CSVAPSGRVDEQYF. For the CDR3, the DNA is TGCAGCGTTGCCCCTAGCGGGAGGGTCGACGAGCAGTACTTC.

V and J are TRBV27 and TRBJ1-2; tentatively, D is TRBD1 (5 bases). The germline V gene has CDR1 MNHEY and CDR2 SMNVEV (reference sequence). V dropped 5 bases and J dropped 4 bases, with 17 bases sitting between them. The CDR3 is 15 residues long. CDR3 in amino acids: CASSPTGEVVYGYTF. For the CDR3, the DNA is TGTGCCAGCAGTCCCACGGGGGAGGTGGTCTATGGCTACACCTTC.

The rearrangement uses TRBV6-1 and TRBJ1-4; D gene ambiguous. V was trimmed by 6 bases and J by 7 bases, leaving 12 bases between them. CDR1 is MNHNS, CDR2 SASEGT, per germline. CDR3 length: 13 amino acids. DNA of the CDR3: TGTGCCAGCAGCAAGGACGGACTTGAAAAACTGTTTTTT. Encoded protein: CASSKDGLEKLFF.

The CDR3 sequence: CAIRQLAAFTDTQYF. In nucleotides, the CDR3 is TGTGCCATCAGGCAACTAGCGGCCTTCACAGATACGCAGTATTTT. The rearrangement links TRBV10-3 to TRBJ2-3; 8 nucleotides line up with TRBD2. The CDR3 sequence is 15 residues long. V was clipped by 6 bases and J by 2 bases; unmatched bases: 7. The germline gives CDR1 ENHRY, CDR2 SYGVKD.

The V and J genes are TRBV13 and TRBJ2-3; 7 nucleotides agree with TRBD2. CDR1 is PRHDT, CDR2 FYEKMQ, per germline (reference sequence). Losses at the gene ends were 4 bases for V and 0 bases for J; bases not matched to a gene: 7. The CDR3 is 16 amino acids. The CDR3 here is CASSSLAATSTDTQYF. The CDR3 region has the DNA TGTGCCAGCAGCTCCCTAGCGGCTACTAGCACAGATACGCAGTATTTT.

This clone appeared once. The chain employs TRBV6-1 and TRBJ2-7, with 7 bases matching TRBD1. The CDR3 sequence is 13 residues long. After removal of 5 bases from V and 2 bases from J, the junction contained 3 bases not matched to a gene. CDR1 and CDR2 (germline): MNHNS, SASEGT. Here the CDR3 DNA reads TGTGCCAGCAGTCCGGGACAGACCTACGAGCAGTACTTC. Residues: CASSPGQTYEQYF.

This chain joins TRBV6-5 and TRBJ2-7; 7 positions agree with TRBD2. V shed 8 bases and J 4 bases; nucleotides not matched to a gene: 5. This CDR3 has 12 residues. CDR1 and CDR2 from the germline V gene are MNHEY and SVGAGI. The CDR3 DNA sequence: TGTGCCAGCGGCCAGCGGGGATACGAGCAGTACTTC. Its translation is CASGQRGYEQYF.

V usage is TRBV18 and J usage is TRBJ2-7, with D possibly matching TRBD1 (5 bases). V was trimmed by 4 bases and J by 3 bases, leaving 10 bases between them. The V gene's germline CDR1 is KGHSH and CDR2 LQKENI. The CDR3 length is 13 residues. The CDR3 nucleotides are TGTGCCAGCTCACTTGGACAAGACTACGAGCAGTACTTC. As protein: CASSLGQDYEQYF. Combining the CDR3 with reference TRBV18 and TRBJ2-7 gives the whole variable domain NAGVMQNPRHLVRRRGQEARLRCSPMKGHSHVYWYRQLPEEGLKFMVYLQKENIIDESGMPKERFSAEFPKEGPSILRIQQVVRGDSAAYFCASSLGQDYEQYFGPGTRLTVT.

The CDR3, as DNA: TGTGCCAGCGGCACTAGGTTGACAGATACGCAGTATTTT. It codes for CASGTRLTDTQYF. This chain connects TRBV6-1 to TRBJ2-3; tentatively, D is TRBD2 (5 bases). Germline CDR1 MNHNS, CDR2 SASEGT. The V end was cut by 8 bases, the J end by 3 bases, with 12 bases between. CDR3 length: 13 amino acids.

The V gene is TRBV11-3, the J gene TRBJ2-2; D possibly corresponds to TRBD1 (5 bases). Germline V gene sequence: CDR1 SGHNT, CDR2 YENEEA. The CDR3 extends over 12 amino acids. Trimming removed 8 bases at V and 6 bases at J, with 10 bases between. The CDR3 reads CASGRVSGELFF. The CDR3 DNA reads as TGTGCCAGCGGCAGGGTATCCGGGGAGCTGTTTTTT.

This clone occurred a few times. The V gene is TRBV9, the J gene TRBJ1-1; D not certain. Germline V gene sequence: CDR1 SGDLS, CDR2 YYNGEE. This CDR3 contains 14 residues. The V gene lost 4 bases and the J gene lost 5 bases, with 15 bases spanning the gap. CDR3 sequence reads: CASSPSPILTEAFF. The CDR3 nucleotides are TGTGCCAGCAGCCCATCACCTATCTTGACTGAAGCTTTCTTT.

V and J are TRBV7-9 and TRBJ2-1, with D possibly matching TRBD2 (5 bases). Trimming cost V 8 bases and J 7 bases, with 15 bases left between them. CDR3 length: 13 residues. The germline V gene encodes CDR1 SEHNR and CDR2 FQNEAQ (reference sequence). Here the CDR3 DNA reads TGTGCCAGCCGGGGTTTAGCAGATAATGAGCAGTTCTTC. Its translation is CASRGLADNEQFF.

J is TRBJ1-2 and V is TRBV4-1, with 7 nucleotides matching TRBD1. V dropped 1 base and J dropped 5; count of bases not matched to a gene: 7. Germline V gene lookup returns CDR1 MGHRA and CDR2 YSYEKL. This CDR3 has 15 amino acids. The CDR3 DNA sequence: TGCGCCAGCAGCCAAGGGGGACAGAAGTTGTATGGCTACACCTTC. Its protein is CASSQGGQKLYGYTF.

The V gene is TRBV28, the J gene TRBJ1-5; no clear D. Germline-derived CDR1 and CDR2 are MDHEN and SYDVKM. V gave up 6 bases and J gave up 12 bases, with 9 bases separating them. The CDR3 loop spans 10 amino acids. CDR3 DNA sequence: TGTGCCAGCAGGGGCCGTAACCAGCATTTT. This gives the protein CASRGRNQHF.

V and J are TRBV7-9 and TRBJ2-7, with no clear D. The CDR3 has 14 amino acids. V lost 0 bases to trimming and J lost 2 bases, with 8 bases between them. Germline V gives CDR1 SEHNR, CDR2 FQNEAQ (reference sequence). The CDR3 DNA sequence: TGTGCCAGCAGCTTAGCGCGGAGCCCCTACGAGCAGTACTTC. Translation gives CASSLARSPYEQYF.

The V call is TRBV30, the J call TRBJ2-1, with 12 positions matching TRBD2. CDR1 GTSNPN and CDR2 SVGIG come from the germline V gene (reference sequence). This CDR3 has 14 residues. Losses at the gene ends were 1 base for V and 10 bases for J; bases not matched to a gene: 5. CDR3 residues: CAWSGLAGAQEQFF. The CDR3 DNA reads TGTGCCTGGAGTGGACTAGCGGGAGCGCAGGAGCAGTTCTTC.

V and J are TRBV6-1 and TRBJ2-5; D gene ambiguous. V was shortened by 4 bases and J by 1 base, with 13 bases between the two germline ends. CDR3 length equals 15 residues. Germline CDR1 is MNHNS and CDR2 is SASEGT. The CDR3 loop reads CASSAVWQAQETQYF. The CDR3 bases are TGTGCCAGCAGTGCCGTATGGCAGGCCCAAGAGACCCAGTACTTC.

The chain carries TRBV9 and TRBJ1-1; D is unresolved. The germline gives CDR1 SGDLS, CDR2 YYNGEE. CDR3 length: 14 amino acids. V was trimmed by 4 bases and J by 5 bases, leaving 15 bases between them. CDR3: CASSPRLAKTEAFF. As DNA, the CDR3 is TGTGCCAGCAGCCCCCGACTGGCAAAAACTGAAGCTTTCTTT. Together with reference TRBV9 and TRBJ1-1, the CDR3 gives the full variable domain: DSGVTQTPKHLITATGQRVTLRCSPRSGDLSVYWYQQSLDQGLQFLIQYYNGEERAKGNILERFSAQQFPDLHSELNLSSLELGDSALYFCASSPRLAKTEAFFGQGTRLTVV.

The V call is TRBV7-9, the J call TRBJ1-1; TRBD1 is a possible D gene (6 bases). Germline CDR1 is SEHNR and CDR2 is FQNEAQ (reference sequence). The germline V and J ends were trimmed by 5 bases and 3 bases, with 16 bases remaining between them. The CDR3 is 15 amino acids. The CDR3 here is CASSQSRTADTEAFF. CDR3 nucleotides: TGTGCCAGCAGCCAATCGCGGACAGCCGACACTGAAGCTTTCTTT.

V and J are TRBV5-6 and TRBJ2-1; 11 bases map to TRBD2. CDR3 length: 17 amino acids. The germline gives CDR1 SGHDT, CDR2 YYEEEE. With V trimmed by 2 bases and J by 6 bases, 10 bases remained unmatched. CDR3 nucleotide sequence: TGTGCCAGCAGCTTCCCAGGAGAACTAGCGGGGGTCAATGAGCAGTTCTTC. Translating it yields CASSFPGELAGVNEQFF.

CDR3 coding DNA: TGTGCCAGCAGTGAACGACAGGGTAGGGATACGCAGTATTTT. Translating it yields CASSERQGRDTQYF. The rearrangement uses TRBV27 and TRBJ2-3, with 7 bases fitting TRBD1. The CDR3 totals 14 residues. V lost 5 bases and J lost 6; bases outside the gene matches: 8. Per the germline V gene, CDR1 is MNHEY and CDR2 is SMNVEV (reference sequence).

The chain joins TRBV4-2 to TRBJ2-7; TRBD1 matches at 7 bases. V lost 3 bases, J lost 1 base, and 6 bases stayed unmatched. CDR3 length: 15 residues. From germline, CDR1 is LGHNA and CDR2 YNFKEQ. CDR3 nucleotides: TGTGCCAGCAGCCAGGAACAGGGGCAATCCTACGAGCAGTACTTC. It translates to CASSQEQGQSYEQYF.

This clone was seen once. The V and J genes are TRBV29-1 and TRBJ1-4; no clear D gene. The CDR3 contains 14 residues. Germline assignment: CDR1 SQVTM and CDR2 ANQGSEA. The germline V and J ends were trimmed by 5 bases and 4 bases, with 14 bases remaining between them. DNA for the CDR3: TGCAGCGTTCGCCCCGACGGGGATAATGAAAAACTGTTTTTT. This gives the protein CSVRPDGDNEKLFF.